By share, the clone carrying this TCR beta chain ranks as medium-sized. This entry comes from a study of T cell clones after liver transplantation. Across the whole study: TCRbeta sequencing after a pre-transplant mixed lymphocyte reaction identified graft-donor-reactive clones, later tracked in post-transplant blood.

The CDR3 has 16 amino acids. Looked up from germline, CDR1 is MGHRA and CDR2 is YSYEKL. V lost 0 bases, J lost 7 bases, and 8 bases stayed unmatched. Generated by immunoSEQ multiplex PCR, the TCRdb table keeps only in-frame clones and is missing some. The data contain about 16,000 clones, about 90% of them seen just once; the ten biggest clones take up 40% to 55%. This receptor was identified in a human donor who received a liver transplant. The chain links TRBV4-1 to TRBJ2-4; TRBD2 aligns across 8 bases. The sample consisted of CD8+ T cells from blood, taken before liver transplant. In DNA, the CDR3 is TGCGCCAGCAGCCAAGAGTTTGCAGCGGGAGTTAACATTCAGTACTTC. Protein: CASSQEFAAGVNIQYF.